This T cell receptor beta chain was identified during a study of T cell changes during pregnancy in multiple sclerosis. The CDR3 totals 12 residues. Germline lookup yields CDR1 MNHNY and CDR2 SVGAGI (reference sequence). The V end was cut by 6 bases, the J end by 1 base, with 6 bases between. This clone has a handful of counts. This table comes from immunoSEQ multiplex PCR, and its TCRdb copy is limited to in-frame clones, with some not included. Of roughly 79,000 clones in the sample, around nine tenths were seen once. The chain uses TRBV6-6 and TRBJ1-1; the D is unclear. This clonotype was sampled from a female donor with multiple sclerosis, enrolled in a pregnancy study. The starting material was CD4+ T cells from peripheral blood mononuclear cells, obtained before pregnancy. The CDR3 bases are TGTGCCAGCAGGGCCGCGAACACTGAAGCTTTCTTT. Protein sequence: CASRAANTEAFF.